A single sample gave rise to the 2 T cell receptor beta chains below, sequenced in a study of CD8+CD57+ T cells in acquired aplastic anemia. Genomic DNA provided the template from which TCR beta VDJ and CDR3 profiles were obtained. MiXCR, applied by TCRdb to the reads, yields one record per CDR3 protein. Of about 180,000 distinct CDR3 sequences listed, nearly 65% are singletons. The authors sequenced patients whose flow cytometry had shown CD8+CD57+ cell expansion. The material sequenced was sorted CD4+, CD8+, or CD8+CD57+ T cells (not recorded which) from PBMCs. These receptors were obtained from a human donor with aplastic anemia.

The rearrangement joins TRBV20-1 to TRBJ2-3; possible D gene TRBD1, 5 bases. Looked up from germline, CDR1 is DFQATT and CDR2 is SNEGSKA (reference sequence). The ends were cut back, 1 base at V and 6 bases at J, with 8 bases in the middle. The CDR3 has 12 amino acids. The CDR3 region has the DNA TGCAGTGCTAGAGCAGGGCAGGATACGCAGTATTTT. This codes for CSARAGQDTQYF.

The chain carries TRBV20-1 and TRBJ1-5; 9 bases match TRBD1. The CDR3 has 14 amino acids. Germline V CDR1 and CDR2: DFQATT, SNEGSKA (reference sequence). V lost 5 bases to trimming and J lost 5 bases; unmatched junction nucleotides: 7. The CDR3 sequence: CSALQGALHQPQHF. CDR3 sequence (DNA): TGCAGTGCTTTACAGGGGGCGCTTCATCAGCCCCAGCATTTT.